These T cell receptor beta chains were read from a single sample in a study of blood T cell repertoires in COVID-19. Assay used: immunoSEQ multiplex PCR; TCRdb lists only in-frame clones, some missing. The sample holds 110,000 or so clones, roughly 84% seen once. What was sequenced was peripheral blood. These TCRs come from a woman aged 40-49 years with acute or convalescent COVID-19. CDR3s include the opening cysteine and the closing phenylalanine or tryptophan. Fields, in order: J gene, clone size, D gene, V gene, CDR3 protein, CDR3 DNA. D genes are given only for firm matches. Clone size appears in some rows only: once, few, many, or a class for an expanded clone.

j_gene: TRBJ1-4
abundance: once
d_gene: TRBD1
v_gene: TRBV19
CDR3aa: CASTDRATNEKLFF
CDR3nt: TGTGCCAGTACTGACAGGGCAACTAATGAAAAACTGTTTTTT

j_gene: TRBJ1-5
abundance: NA
d_gene: TRBD1
v_gene: TRBV7-8
CDR3aa: CASSLYQGEGQPQHF
CDR3nt: TGTGCCAGCAGCTTATACCAGGGGGAAGGCCAGCCCCAGCATTTT

j_gene: TRBJ2-5
abundance: NA
d_gene: NA
v_gene: TRBV7-3
CDR3aa: CASSLSARAETQYF
CDR3nt: TGTGCCAGCAGCTTATCCGCCAGGGCAGAGACCCAGTACTTC

j_gene: TRBJ1-3
abundance: NA
d_gene: TRBD1
v_gene: TRBV5-1
CDR3aa: CASSTQGAAGNTIYF
CDR3nt: TGCGCCAGCAGCACCCAGGGGGCGGCTGGAAACACCATATATTTT

j_gene: TRBJ2-1
abundance: once
d_gene: TRBD2
v_gene: TRBV7-3
CDR3aa: CASSRLAGGPQNEQFF
CDR3nt: TGTGCCAGCAGCAGATTAGCGGGGGGGCCTCAAAATGAGCAGTTCTTC

j_gene: TRBJ1-1
abundance: NA
d_gene: TRBD1
v_gene: TRBV4-2
CDR3aa: CASSQGGDRGRFAEAFF
CDR3nt: TGTGCCAGCAGCCAAGGGGGAGACAGGGGGAGGTTCGCTGAAGCTTTCTTT

j_gene: TRBJ1-1
abundance: NA
d_gene: NA
v_gene: TRBV20-1
CDR3aa: CSASLGHKNTEAFF
CDR3nt: TGCAGTGCTAGTTTGGGACACAAGAACACTGAAGCTTTCTTT

j_gene: TRBJ1-6
abundance: NA
d_gene: NA
v_gene: TRBV7-3
CDR3aa: CASSLKSGNSPLHF
CDR3nt: TGTGCCAGCAGCTTAAAGTCCGGGAATTCACCCCTCCACTTT

j_gene: TRBJ2-3
abundance: NA
d_gene: TRBD1
v_gene: TRBV9
CDR3aa: CASSSWGQGGDTQYF
CDR3nt: TGTGCCAGCAGCTCGTGGGGACAGGGTGGAGATACGCAGTATTTT

j_gene: TRBJ2-2
abundance: NA
d_gene: NA
v_gene: TRBV7-2
CDR3aa: CASRRQVNTGELFF
CDR3nt: TGTGCCAGCAGACGACAGGTTAACACCGGGGAGCTGTTTTTT

j_gene: TRBJ2-7
abundance: few
d_gene: NA
v_gene: TRBV3-1/TRBV3-2
CDR3aa: CASSQGHSSYEQYF
CDR3nt: TGTGCCAGCAGCCAAGGGCACAGCTCCTACGAGCAGTACTTC

j_gene: TRBJ1-2
abundance: NA
d_gene: TRBD1
v_gene: TRBV10-2
CDR3aa: CASSPDRGVHGYTF
CDR3nt: TGCGCCAGCAGTCCCGACAGGGGGGTACATGGCTACACCTTC

j_gene: TRBJ2-3
abundance: NA
d_gene: TRBD2
v_gene: TRBV5-1
CDR3aa: CASMASGGRGDTQYF
CDR3nt: TGCGCCAGCATGGCTAGCGGGGGCCGAGGGGATACGCAGTATTTT

j_gene: TRBJ2-1
abundance: NA
d_gene: TRBD2
v_gene: TRBV9
CDR3aa: CASSGGLAGNNEQFF
CDR3nt: TGTGCCAGCAGCGGTGGACTAGCGGGGAACAATGAGCAGTTCTTC

j_gene: TRBJ1-2
abundance: NA
d_gene: TRBD1
v_gene: TRBV9
CDR3aa: CASSAMTGANGYTF
CDR3nt: TGTGCCAGCAGCGCCATGACAGGGGCAAATGGCTACACCTTC

j_gene: TRBJ2-7
abundance: NA
d_gene: NA
v_gene: TRBV29-1
CDR3aa: CSVVGQTSSYEQYF
CDR3nt: TGCAGCGTTGTCGGACAGACGAGCTCCTACGAGCAGTACTTC

j_gene: TRBJ2-7
abundance: NA
d_gene: NA
v_gene: TRBV5-4
CDR3aa: CASSLWSSPYEQYF
CDR3nt: TGTGCCAGCAGCTTATGGAGCTCACCCTACGAGCAGTACTTC

j_gene: TRBJ1-1
abundance: NA
d_gene: NA
v_gene: TRBV14
CDR3aa: CASSQWHLNTEAFF
CDR3nt: TGTGCCAGCAGCCAATGGCACCTGAACACTGAAGCTTTCTTT

j_gene: TRBJ1-5
abundance: NA
d_gene: NA
v_gene: TRBV27
CDR3aa: CASRPKPAGQPQHF
CDR3nt: TGTGCCAGCAGGCCTAAGCCCGCAGGGCAGCCCCAGCATTTT

j_gene: TRBJ1-4
abundance: NA
d_gene: TRBD1
v_gene: TRBV3-1/TRBV3-2
CDR3aa: CASRENRGLLDEKLFF
CDR3nt: TGTGCCAGCAGGGAAAACAGGGGGCTTTTAGATGAAAAACTGTTTTTT

j_gene: TRBJ2-3
abundance: NA
d_gene: TRBD2
v_gene: TRBV6-2/TRBV6-3
CDR3aa: CASSPLAGTRTDTQYF
CDR3nt: TGTGCCAGCAGCCCCTTAGCGGGGACCCGCACAGATACGCAGTATTTT

j_gene: TRBJ1-6
abundance: NA
d_gene: TRBD1
v_gene: TRBV6-1
CDR3aa: CASSENRGTSPLHF
CDR3nt: TGTGCCAGCAGTGAAAACAGGGGCACATCACCCCTCCACTTT

j_gene: TRBJ1-5
abundance: NA
d_gene: NA
v_gene: TRBV19
CDR3aa: CASSIRGNQPQHF
CDR3nt: TGTGCCAGTAGTATACGGGGGAATCAGCCCCAGCATTTT

j_gene: TRBJ1-5
abundance: NA
d_gene: TRBD1
v_gene: TRBV19
CDR3aa: CASSTDRGSNQPQHF
CDR3nt: TGTGCCAGTAGCACGGACAGGGGTAGCAATCAGCCCCAGCATTTT

j_gene: TRBJ1-1
abundance: once
d_gene: NA
v_gene: TRBV10-3
CDR3aa: CAISYRDEAFF
CDR3nt: TGTGCCATCAGCTACAGGGATGAAGCTTTCTTT

j_gene: TRBJ1-2
abundance: NA
d_gene: NA
v_gene: TRBV5-5
CDR3aa: CASTPEELGYTF
CDR3nt: TGTGCCAGCACCCCGGAGGAGCTGGGCTACACCTTC

j_gene: TRBJ1-1
abundance: NA
d_gene: NA
v_gene: TRBV5-1
CDR3aa: CASSSTGVGRANNPFF
CDR3nt: TGCGCCAGCAGCTCGACCGGCGTGGGGAGGGCGAACAACCCTTTCTTT

j_gene: TRBJ2-1
abundance: NA
d_gene: TRBD2
v_gene: TRBV30
CDR3aa: CAWSRGGVNEQFF
CDR3nt: TGTGCCTGGAGTCGGGGGGGGGTGAATGAGCAGTTCTTC

j_gene: TRBJ2-7
abundance: NA
d_gene: TRBD2
v_gene: TRBV9
CDR3aa: CASSKGLAGSYEQYF
CDR3nt: TGTGCCAGCAGCAAGGGACTAGCTGGCTCCTACGAGCAGTACTTC

j_gene: TRBJ1-6
abundance: NA
d_gene: NA
v_gene: TRBV4-1
CDR3aa: CASSQKGWYSPLHF
CDR3nt: TGCGCCAGCAGCCAAAAGGGGTGGTATTCACCCCTCCACTTT

j_gene: TRBJ1-5
abundance: NA
d_gene: NA
v_gene: TRBV5-1
CDR3aa: CASSLEGNNQPQHF
CDR3nt: TGCGCCAGCAGCTTGGAGGGGAACAATCAGCCCCAGCATTTT

j_gene: TRBJ2-7
abundance: NA
d_gene: TRBD1
v_gene: TRBV4-1
CDR3aa: CASSRGQGSSYEQYF
CDR3nt: TGCGCCAGCAGTAGGGGACAGGGGTCCTCCTACGAGCAGTACTTC

j_gene: TRBJ1-6
abundance: NA
d_gene: NA
v_gene: TRBV27
CDR3aa: CASSPQGTPGSPLHF
CDR3nt: TGTGCCAGCAGTCCTCAGGGCACCCCTGGGTCACCCCTCCACTTT

j_gene: TRBJ1-2
abundance: NA
d_gene: NA
v_gene: TRBV6-5
CDR3aa: CASSYSTGGNYGYTF
CDR3nt: TGTGCCAGCAGTTACTCGACGGGAGGTAACTATGGCTACACCTTC

j_gene: TRBJ2-7
abundance: NA
d_gene: NA
v_gene: TRBV21-1
CDR3aa: CASSKEGQGIYEQYF
CDR3nt: TGTGCCAGCAGCAAAGAGGGACAGGGGATCTACGAGCAGTACTTC

j_gene: TRBJ1-2
abundance: once
d_gene: NA
v_gene: TRBV15
CDR3aa: CATSGRVGYGYTF
CDR3nt: TGTGCCACCAGCGGCAGGGTTGGCTATGGCTACACCTTC

j_gene: TRBJ2-2
abundance: NA
d_gene: TRBD2
v_gene: TRBV9
CDR3aa: CASSARSTAGGPGTGELFF
CDR3nt: TGTGCCAGCAGCGCACGATCGACCGCGGGGGGGCCTGGCACCGGGGAGCTGTTTTTT

j_gene: TRBJ2-1
abundance: NA
d_gene: NA
v_gene: TRBV5-1
CDR3aa: CASLLAPASYNEQFF
CDR3nt: TGCGCCAGCCTCCTAGCTCCCGCCTCCTACAATGAGCAGTTCTTC

j_gene: TRBJ2-1
abundance: NA
d_gene: TRBD2
v_gene: TRBV12-5
CDR3aa: CASGLVPAVAGDARSSYNEQFF
CDR3nt: TGTGCTAGTGGTTTGGTACCGGCTGTAGCGGGAGATGCCCGCTCCTCCTACAATGAGCAGTTCTTC

j_gene: TRBJ1-6
abundance: NA
d_gene: TRBD1
v_gene: TRBV11-2
CDR3aa: CASSFWDRNNSPLHF
CDR3nt: TGTGCCAGCAGCTTCTGGGACAGGAATAATTCACCCCTCCACTTT

j_gene: TRBJ2-7
abundance: NA
d_gene: NA
v_gene: TRBV20-1
CDR3aa: CSARTRDGYF
CDR3nt: TGCAGTGCTAGAACCCGCGATGGGTACTTC

j_gene: TRBJ2-2
abundance: few
d_gene: TRBD2
v_gene: TRBV2
CDR3aa: CASRGSGGITGELFF
CDR3nt: TGTGCCAGCAGGGGGAGCGGGGGGATTACCGGGGAGCTGTTTTTT

j_gene: TRBJ2-5
abundance: NA
d_gene: NA
v_gene: TRBV29-1
CDR3aa: CSVEDDGRWETQYF
CDR3nt: TGCAGCGTTGAAGATGATGGGAGGTGGGAGACCCAGTACTTC

j_gene: TRBJ1-2
abundance: NA
d_gene: TRBD1
v_gene: TRBV4-3
CDR3aa: CASSRQGDYGYTF
CDR3nt: TGCGCCAGCAGTCGACAGGGTGACTATGGCTACACCTTC

j_gene: TRBJ2-7
abundance: NA
d_gene: TRBD1
v_gene: TRBV11-2
CDR3aa: CASSSRAKTGIEQYF
CDR3nt: TGTGCCAGCAGCTCTCGAGCGAAGACAGGGATTGAGCAGTACTTC

j_gene: TRBJ2-3
abundance: NA
d_gene: TRBD1
v_gene: TRBV5-1
CDR3aa: CASSLGRGTGTDTQYF
CDR3nt: TGCGCCAGCAGCCTTGGTCGCGGGACAGGGACAGATACGCAGTATTTT